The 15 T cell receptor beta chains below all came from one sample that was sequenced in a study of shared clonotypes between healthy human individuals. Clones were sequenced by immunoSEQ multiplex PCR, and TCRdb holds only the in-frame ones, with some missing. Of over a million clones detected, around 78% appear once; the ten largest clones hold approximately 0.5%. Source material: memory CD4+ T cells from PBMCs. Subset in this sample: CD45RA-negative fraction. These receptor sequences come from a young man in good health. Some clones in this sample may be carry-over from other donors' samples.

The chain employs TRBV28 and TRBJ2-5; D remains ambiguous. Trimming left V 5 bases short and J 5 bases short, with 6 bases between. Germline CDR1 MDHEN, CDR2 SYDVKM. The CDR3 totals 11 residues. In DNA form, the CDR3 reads TGTGCCAGCAGTGTCGGGGAGACCCAGTACTTC. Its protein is CASSVGETQYF.

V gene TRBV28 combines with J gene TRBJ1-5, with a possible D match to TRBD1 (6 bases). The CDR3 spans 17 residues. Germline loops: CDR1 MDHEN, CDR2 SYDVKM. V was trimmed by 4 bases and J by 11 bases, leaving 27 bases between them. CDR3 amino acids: CASSSPGGRSVIRAQHF. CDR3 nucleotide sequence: TGTGCCAGCAGTTCGCCCGGGGGGCGGAGCGTAATCAGGGCCCAGCATTTT.

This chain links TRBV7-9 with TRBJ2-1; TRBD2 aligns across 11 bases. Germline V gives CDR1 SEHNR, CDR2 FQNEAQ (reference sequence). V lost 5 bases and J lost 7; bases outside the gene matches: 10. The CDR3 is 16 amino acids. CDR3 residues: CASSQIAGGPRNEQFF. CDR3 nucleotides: TGTGCCAGCAGCCAAATAGCGGGAGGGCCGCGGAATGAGCAGTTCTTC.

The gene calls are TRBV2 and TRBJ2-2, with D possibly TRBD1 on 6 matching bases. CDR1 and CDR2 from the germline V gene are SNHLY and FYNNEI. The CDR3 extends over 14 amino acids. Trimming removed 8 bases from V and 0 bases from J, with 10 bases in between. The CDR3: CASVRTANTGELFF. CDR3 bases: TGTGCCAGCGTTCGGACAGCGAACACCGGGGAGCTGTTTTTT.

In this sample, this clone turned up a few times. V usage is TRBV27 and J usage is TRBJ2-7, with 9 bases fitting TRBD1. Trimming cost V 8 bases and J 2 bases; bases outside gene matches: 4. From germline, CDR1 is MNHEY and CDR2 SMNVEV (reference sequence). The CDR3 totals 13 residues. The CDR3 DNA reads TGTGCCAGCTGGGGACAGGGTCCCTACGAGCAGTACTTC. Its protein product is CASWGQGPYEQYF.

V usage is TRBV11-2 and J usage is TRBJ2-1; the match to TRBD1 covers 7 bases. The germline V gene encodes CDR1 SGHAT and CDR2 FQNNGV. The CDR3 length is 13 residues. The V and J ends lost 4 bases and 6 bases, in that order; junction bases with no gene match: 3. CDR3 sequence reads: CASSSHRGNEQFF. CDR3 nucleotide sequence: TGTGCCAGCAGCTCACACAGGGGCAATGAGCAGTTCTTC.

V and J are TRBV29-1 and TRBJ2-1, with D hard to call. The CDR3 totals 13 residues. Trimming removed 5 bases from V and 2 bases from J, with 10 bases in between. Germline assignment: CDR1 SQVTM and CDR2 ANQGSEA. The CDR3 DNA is TGCAGCGTTATGGTTCTGCCCTACAATGAGCAGTTCTTC. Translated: CSVMVLPYNEQFF.

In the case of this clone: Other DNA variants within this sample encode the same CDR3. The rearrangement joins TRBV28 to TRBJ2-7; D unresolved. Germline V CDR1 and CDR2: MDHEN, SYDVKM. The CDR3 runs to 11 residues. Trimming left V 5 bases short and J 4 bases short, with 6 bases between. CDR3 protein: CASSQRYEQYF. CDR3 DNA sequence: TGTGCCAGCAGTCAACGATACGAGCAGTACTTC.

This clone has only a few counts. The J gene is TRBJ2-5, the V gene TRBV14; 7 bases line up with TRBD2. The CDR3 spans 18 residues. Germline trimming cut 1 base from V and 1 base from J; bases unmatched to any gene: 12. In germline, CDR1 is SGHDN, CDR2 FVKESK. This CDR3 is CASSQGRREASFQETQYF. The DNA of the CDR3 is TGTGCCAGCAGCCAAGGCCGTCGGGAGGCCTCGTTCCAAGAGACCCAGTACTTC.

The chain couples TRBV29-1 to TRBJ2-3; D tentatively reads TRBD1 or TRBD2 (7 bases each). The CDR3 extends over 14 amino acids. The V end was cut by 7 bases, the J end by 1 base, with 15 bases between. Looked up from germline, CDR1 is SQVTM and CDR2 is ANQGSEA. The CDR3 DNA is TGCAGCGCCACAGGGGCGGGAGGCACAGATACGCAGTATTTT. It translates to CSATGAGGTDTQYF.

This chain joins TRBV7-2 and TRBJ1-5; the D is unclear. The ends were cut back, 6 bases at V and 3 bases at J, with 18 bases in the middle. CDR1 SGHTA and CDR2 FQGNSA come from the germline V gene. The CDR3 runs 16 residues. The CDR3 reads CASSPRGLGNNQPQHF. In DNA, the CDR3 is TGTGCCAGCAGTCCTCGGGGTCTAGGGAACAATCAGCCCCAGCATTTT. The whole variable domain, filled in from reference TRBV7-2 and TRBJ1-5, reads GAGVSQSPSNKVTEKGKDVELRCDPISGHTALYWYRQSLGQGLEFLIYFQGNSAPDKSGLPSDRFSAERTGGSVSTLTIQRTQQEDSAVYLCASSPRGLGNNQPQHFGDGTRLSIL.

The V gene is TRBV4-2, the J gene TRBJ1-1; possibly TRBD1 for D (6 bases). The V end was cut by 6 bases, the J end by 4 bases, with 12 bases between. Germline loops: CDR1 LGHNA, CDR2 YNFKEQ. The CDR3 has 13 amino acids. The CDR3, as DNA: TGTGCCAGCAGTCACGGGGGCGGCACTGAAGCTTTCTTT. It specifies CASSHGGGTEAFF.

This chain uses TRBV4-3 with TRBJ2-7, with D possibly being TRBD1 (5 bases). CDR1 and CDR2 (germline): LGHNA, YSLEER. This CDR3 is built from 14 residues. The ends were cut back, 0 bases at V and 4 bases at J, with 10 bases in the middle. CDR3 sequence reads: CASSQDKTVYEQYF. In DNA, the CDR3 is TGCGCCAGCAGCCAAGATAAGACAGTATACGAGCAGTACTTC.

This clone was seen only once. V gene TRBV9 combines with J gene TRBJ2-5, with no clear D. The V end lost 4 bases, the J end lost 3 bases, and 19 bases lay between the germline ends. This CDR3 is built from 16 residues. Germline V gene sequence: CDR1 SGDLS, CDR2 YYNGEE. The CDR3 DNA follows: TGTGCCAGCAGCCCCCGCCCCGGGCTAGGGAAAGAGACCCAGTACTTC. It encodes CASSPRPGLGKETQYF.

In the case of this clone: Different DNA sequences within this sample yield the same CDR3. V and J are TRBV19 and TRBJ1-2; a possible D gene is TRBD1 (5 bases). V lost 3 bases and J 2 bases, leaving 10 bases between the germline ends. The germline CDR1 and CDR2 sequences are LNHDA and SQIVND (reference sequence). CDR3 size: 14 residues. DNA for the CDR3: TGTGCCAGTAGTATCCAGGGTGTCAACTATGGCTACACCTTC. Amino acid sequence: CASSIQGVNYGYTF.